The 12 T cell receptor beta chains listed next were all sequenced from one sample in a study of T cell responses to AZD1222 COVID-19 vaccine (dated by TCRdb to about 2021). In light of the paper, this sample's time point label describes: baseline before first vaccination. Receptors were amplified or captured by the immunoSEQ multiplex PCR assay. TCRdb obtained this table from immuneACCESS and retained in-frame rearrangements with V and J assigned. These tables miss some clones; where compared with another copy, unresolved V genes account for less than half of the shortfall, and the remainder is unexplained. The sample table shows about 29,000 clones, and 93% are seen once. 8.1% of the sample comes from the top ten. The sequenced sample was peripheral blood, obtained on day 0 of AZD1222 vaccination. The receptors were gathered from an adult in good health.

The genes are TRBV7-2 and TRBJ2-7, with D perhaps TRBD1 (5 bases). Germline CDR1 is SGHTA and CDR2 is FQGNSA. Trimming took 0 bases from V and 3 from J, leaving 6 bases between them. CDR3 size: 13 residues. CDR3 sequence (DNA): TGTGCCAGCAGCTTAGCAGGGGACTACGAGCAGTACTTC. This encodes CASSLAGDYEQYF.

The chain recombines TRBV5-1 with TRBJ1-1, with 9 bases fitting TRBD1. Germline V gene data show CDR1 as SGHRS and CDR2 as YFSETQ. J lost 5 bases, V lost 4 bases, and 9 bases had no gene match. The CDR3 is 15 residues long. DNA of the CDR3: TGCGCCAGCAGCGCGGGACAGGGTGATCGAACTGAAGCTTTCTTT. Its translation is CASSAGQGDRTEAFF.

This chain links TRBV4-3 with TRBJ1-1; D gene ambiguous. This CDR3 is built from 14 residues. Germline values: CDR1 LGHNA, CDR2 YSLEER. Deletions cut 8 bases from V and 1 base from J, with 14 bases between. The CDR3 is CASSPVEQNTEAFF. CDR3 nucleotides: TGCGCCAGCTCGCCGGTCGAACAGAACACTGAAGCTTTCTTT.

The rearrangement links TRBV6-2 or TRBV6-3 to TRBJ1-2; D gene unclear. Germline V lookup: CDR1 MNHEY, CDR2 SVGEGT. The CDR3 consists of 14 residues. V was clipped by 2 bases and J by 3 bases, with 10 bases between them. The CDR3 here is CASSYNLRDYGYTF. Here the CDR3 DNA reads TGTGCCAGCAGTTACAATTTGCGGGACTATGGCTACACCTTC.

This clone was found a few times. This chain uses TRBV7-9 with TRBJ1-1; D is uncertain. Germline assignment: CDR1 SEHNR and CDR2 FQNEAQ (reference sequence). This CDR3 has 15 residues. V lost 2 bases and J 2 bases, leaving 12 bases between the germline ends. CDR3: CASSLKVGDNTEAFF. The CDR3 nucleotides read TGTGCCAGCAGCTTAAAGGTCGGGGATAACACTGAAGCTTTCTTT.

V is TRBV30 and J is TRBJ1-3; D gene unclear. Trimming cost V 4 bases and J 0 bases, with 10 bases left between them. Germline CDR1 is GTSNPN and CDR2 is SVGIG (reference sequence). The CDR3 runs 14 residues. CDR3 amino acids: CAWTPAASGNTIYF. The CDR3 nucleotides are TGTGCCTGGACCCCCGCCGCCTCTGGAAACACCATATATTTT.

This chain connects TRBV7-6 to TRBJ2-3; D possibly corresponds to TRBD2 (6 bases). Trimming shortened V by 0 bases and J by 1 base, and 11 bases separated the two germline ends. The CDR3 consists of 16 residues. CDR1 and CDR2 from the germline V gene are SGHVS and FNYEAQ. The CDR3 DNA reads TGTGCCAGCAGCTTAGCCGGGAGTTTGGGCACAGATACGCAGTATTTT. Encoded protein: CASSLAGSLGTDTQYF.

This chain uses TRBV6-5 with TRBJ1-1; weak D call: TRBD1 (6 bases). The CDR3 covers 13 residues. Germline V gene sequence: CDR1 MNHEY, CDR2 SVGAGI. With 7 bases removed from V and 12 bases from J, the gap between germline ends came to 21 bases. The CDR3 region is CASTPGGAGGPFF. The CDR3 DNA reads as TGTGCCAGCACCCCGGGGGGGGCTGGTGGGCCTTTCTTT.

This clone was picked up one time. V is TRBV10-3 and J is TRBJ1-1; 9 nucleotides align to TRBD1. The CDR3 totals 16 residues. The ends lost 6 bases at V and 5 bases at J; junction bases unmatched: 13. Germline values: CDR1 ENHRY, CDR2 SYGVKD. As DNA, the CDR3 is TGTGCCATCAGAGCCGGGACAGGGCCGGAGGGGACTGAAGCTTTCTTT. Amino acid sequence: CAIRAGTGPEGTEAFF.

The genes are TRBV4-1 and TRBJ2-5; TRBD1 matches 8 bases. The V gene's germline CDR1 is MGHRA and CDR2 YSYEKL. The CDR3 loop spans 15 amino acids. V lost 4 bases to trimming and J lost 2 bases; unmatched junction nucleotides: 6. The CDR3 sequence: CASSPTGQAQETQYF. The CDR3 DNA follows: TGCGCCAGCAGCCCTACGGGACAGGCGCAAGAGACCCAGTACTTC.

This clone was observed a handful of times. The chain recombines TRBV9 with TRBJ2-5; D not resolved. From germline, CDR1 is SGDLS and CDR2 YYNGEE. The CDR3 extends over 14 amino acids. V shed 4 bases and J shed 4 bases, with 14 bases lying between them. DNA of the CDR3: TGTGCCAGCAGCTCCGGTCAATCTCGAGAGACCCAGTACTTC. It translates to CASSSGQSRETQYF.

V is TRBV7-2 and J is TRBJ2-1; 8 nucleotides match TRBD2. CDR1 and CDR2 from the germline V gene are SGHTA and FQGNSA. The J segment lost 0 bases and the V segment lost 5 bases, leaving 3 bases of the junction unmatched. This CDR3 has 15 residues. The CDR3 is CASSAGTSSYNEQFF. In DNA, the CDR3 is TGTGCCAGCAGCGCCGGGACTAGCTCCTACAATGAGCAGTTCTTC.